The entry that follows covers one TCR beta chain sequence. As yet, its antigen is unknown. Preparation of the TCRbeta library used unique molecular identifiers. TCRdb re-derived calls from the PCR reads in MiXCR, one entry per CDR3 protein. The sample holds some 100,000 distinct CDR3 sequences; 15% to 19% are singletons and the top ten take roughly a fifth. The sample belongs to a study of T-cell reconstitution after alpha-beta-depleted transplantation in children. V lost 3 bases to trimming and J lost 0 bases, with 6 bases between them. This CDR3 is built from 13 residues. Study results and caveats: One year after transplant, T-cell counts and diversity came mostly from newly produced T cells. The study traced high day-60 TCRbeta diversity in some patients to surviving recipient T cells and thymic progenitors. As was reported, about two months after transplant, alpha-beta T cells came from several hundred expanded graft clones.

This material consisted of PBMCs, mostly from graft donor cells, taken 180 days after TCRalphabeta/CD19-depleted stem cell transplant. This TCR derives from a male patient between 2 and 15 years old who had a stem cell transplant for acute lymphoblastic leukemia, so the T cells may come from the graft donor. The chain uses TRBV12-3 or TRBV12-4 and TRBJ2-7; D remains ambiguous. CDR3 region: CASSLQLSYEQYF. The CDR3 DNA reads as TGTGCCAGCAGTTTGCAACTCTCCTACGAGCAGTACTTC.